This TCR beta chain originates from a study of blood T cell repertoires in COVID-19. Sequencing was performed with immunoSEQ multiplex PCR; in TCRdb, only in-frame clones are kept and a portion is missing. Here the sample spans over 150,000 clones, 80% to 90% being singletons. This receptor was obtained from a man aged 40-55 years with acute or convalescent COVID-19. Material: peripheral blood.

The CDR3 DNA follows: TGTGCCAGCAGCACTCGTGGGGGAGGCGAGCAGTACTTC. This encodes CASSTRGGGEQYF. V gene TRBV7-8 combines with J gene TRBJ2-7; a possible D gene is TRBD2 (6 bases). V shed 5 bases and J shed 6 bases, with 14 bases lying between them. The CDR3 runs 13 residues. Germline V gene sequence: CDR1 SGHVS, CDR2 FQNEAQ. Full variable domain (missing parts from reference TRBV7-8 and TRBJ2-7): GAGVSQSPRYKVAKRGQDVALRCDPISGHVSLFWYQQALGQGPEFLTYFQNEAQLDKSGLPSDRFFAERPEGSVSTLKIQRTQQEDSAVYLCASSTRGGGEQYFGPGTRLTVT.